This T cell receptor beta chain was retrieved from a study of beta chain features in type 1 diabetes listed by TCRdb under 2018. Context from the whole study: Mean age, gender distribution, total cell number and subset yield were not different between patients and healthy donors. A total of 107,917,701 sorted cells were examined across all samples, and the number of cells per subset was strongly correlated with RNA yield. The study compared the TCRB repertoires of sorted circulating CD4+ T cell subsets in recently diagnosed type 1 diabetes patients with those in matched healthy donors. Whereas all 30 or so donors provided naive and central memory subsets, regulatory and stem cell-like memory subsets were isolated from just 8 patients and about eight healthy donors. On the study overall, not on this receptor specifically: Shorter templates might have been favored by PCR, but patient and control samples were amplified and corrected together, so both groups would have been affected equally by any skew. Because cDNA rather than genomic DNA was sequenced, highly expressing activated cells could have been over-represented, although no difference in activation and CD3 levels was found between groups. Type 1 diabetes patients showed a moderate but significant shortening of TCRB CDR3 length in all four CD4+ subsets. The naive, central memory and regulatory TCRB repertoires appeared to resemble one another more closely among patients than among healthy donors. At VDJ recombination sites, patients with type 1 diabetes made fewer insertions and deleted more nucleotides, a pattern implying thymic rearrangement abnormalities. Because the HLA sub-analyses included only small numbers of individuals, any influence of HLA type on TCRB rearrangement was left unresolved.

The CDR1 and CDR2 encoded by the germline V gene are SGDLS and YYNGEE. The CDR3, from cysteine to phenylalanine, totals 16 residues. Only CDR3 DNA remains: 48 bases, in frame from the first base. From each donor, a single peripheral blood sample of about 116 mL on average was drawn into heparinised tubes. Using a panel that included CD45RO, CCR7, CD25, CD127, CD95 and CD27, naive, central memory, regulatory and stem cell-like memory CD4+ T cells were sorted on a BD FACSAria II. Purity was above 98% for every sorted population. PBMCs were isolated right away by Lymphoprep density gradient centrifugation and were stained directly, without culture. To minimize batch effects, samples were stained and sorted in pairs, one healthy donor with one patient per experiment. The entire amount of isolated RNA was reverse transcribed using the High Capacity cDNA Reverse Transcription Kit, so the sequenced TCRB transcripts were expressed ones. Deep immunoSEQ sequencing was performed on naive, central memory and regulatory T cell samples, with an average of around 3.5 million total reads per sample. After sorted cells were lysed in RLT buffer, RNA was extracted with DNase-treated RNeasy Micro or Mini kits, with the choice depending on cell number. To prevent cross-contamination, each cell subset was processed individually, whereas patient and healthy donor samples were processed jointly. The immunoSEQ multiplex PCR was used to amplify TCRB sequences from cDNA, yielding 87-bp fragments that span the CDR3 region. Amplicons were sequenced on the Illumina HiSeq platform. Per the authors' processing: Synthetic template baselines were used to correct PCR bias computationally, reads within Hamming distance 2 were collapsed together, and singletons that could not be merged were discarded. Reads were aligned against IMGT so that V, D and J genes, CDR3 length and insertions or deletions at six rearrangement sites could be assigned. Within each subset, clonotype counts were normalized to sorted cell number, after which true diversity and Gini coefficients were computed with the tcR R package. The overlap coefficient, calculated on TCRB nucleotide sequences, was used to quantify repertoire sharing. Out-of-frame TCRB sequences from naive cells were analyzed to stand in for the pre-selection repertoire. The table comes from immuneACCESS by way of TCRdb, which keeps in-frame sequences with V and J called. Part of the clones is missing from these tables; in studies checked, under half for an unresolved V gene and the rest for unknown reasons. V, J and clone size reflect that table, while D and trimming were determined from the DNA. This sample is represented by over 600,000 clones; roughly 12% of them were singletons. Around 0.12% of the sample is taken by the ten largest.

As for this clone: Which antigen it targets is not known. One end of the junction varies from germline; a read error may be responsible.

Sequenced material: naive CD4+ T cells from blood. Taken with the paper, the label for cell subset or site translates to: true naive CD4+ T cells. This chain joins TRBV9 to TRBJ2-5, with TRBD2 matching 9 junction bases. This receptor was obtained from a man in his thirties or forties with type 1 diabetes. Here is the DNA: TGTGCCCGCAGCGTAGTTGGCGGGGGGGCCGGTGAGACCCAGTACTTC. Translation gives CARSVVGGGAGETQYF.